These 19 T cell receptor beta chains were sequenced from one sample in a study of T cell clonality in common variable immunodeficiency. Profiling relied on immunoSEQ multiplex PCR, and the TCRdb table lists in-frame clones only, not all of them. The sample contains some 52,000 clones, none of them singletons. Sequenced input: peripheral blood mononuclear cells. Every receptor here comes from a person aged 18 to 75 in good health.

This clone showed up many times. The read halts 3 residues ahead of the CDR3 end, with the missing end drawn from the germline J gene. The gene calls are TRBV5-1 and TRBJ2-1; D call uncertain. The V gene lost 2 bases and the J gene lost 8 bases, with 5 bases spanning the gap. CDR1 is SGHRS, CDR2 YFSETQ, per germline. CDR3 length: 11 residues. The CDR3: CASSFFDEQFF. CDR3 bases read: TGCGCCAGCAGCTTCTTCGATGAG.

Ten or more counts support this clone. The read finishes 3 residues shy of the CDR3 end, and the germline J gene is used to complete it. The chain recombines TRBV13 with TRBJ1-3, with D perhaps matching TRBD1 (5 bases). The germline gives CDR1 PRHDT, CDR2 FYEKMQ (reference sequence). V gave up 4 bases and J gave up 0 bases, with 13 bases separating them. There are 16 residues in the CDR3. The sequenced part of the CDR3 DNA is TGTGCCAGCAGCTCCTTCGACAGAGCCTCTGGAAACACC. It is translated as CASSSFDRASGNT. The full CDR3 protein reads CASSSFDRASGNTIYF.

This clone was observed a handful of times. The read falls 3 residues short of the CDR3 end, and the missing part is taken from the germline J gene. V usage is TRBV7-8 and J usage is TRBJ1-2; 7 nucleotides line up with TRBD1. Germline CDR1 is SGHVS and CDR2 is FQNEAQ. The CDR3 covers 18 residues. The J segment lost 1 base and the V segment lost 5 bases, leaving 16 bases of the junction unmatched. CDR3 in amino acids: CASSIGVGVAGGNYGYTF. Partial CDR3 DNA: TGTGCCAGCAGCATAGGAGTTGGTGTGGCAGGGGGTAACTATGGC. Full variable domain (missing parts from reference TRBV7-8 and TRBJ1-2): GAGVSQSPRYKVAKRGQDVALRCDPISGHVSLFWYQQALGQGPEFLTYFQNEAQLDKSGLPSDRFFAERPEGSVSTLKIQRTQQEDSAVYLCASSIGVGVAGGNYGYTFGSGTRLTVV.

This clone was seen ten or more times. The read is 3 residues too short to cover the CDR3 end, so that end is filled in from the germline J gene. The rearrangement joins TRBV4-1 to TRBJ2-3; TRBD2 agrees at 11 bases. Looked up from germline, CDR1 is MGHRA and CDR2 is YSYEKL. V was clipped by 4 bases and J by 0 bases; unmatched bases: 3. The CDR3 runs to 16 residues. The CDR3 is CASSPRTSGSTDTQYF. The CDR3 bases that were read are TGCGCCAGCAGCCCGCGGACTAGCGGGAGCACAGATACG.

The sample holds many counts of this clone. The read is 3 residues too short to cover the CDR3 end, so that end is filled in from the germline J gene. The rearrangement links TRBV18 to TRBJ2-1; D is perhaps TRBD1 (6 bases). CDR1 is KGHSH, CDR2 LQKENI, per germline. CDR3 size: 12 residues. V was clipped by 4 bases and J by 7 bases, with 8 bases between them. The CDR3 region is CASSRTGNEQFF. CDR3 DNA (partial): TGTGCCAGCTCACGAACAGGGAATGAG.

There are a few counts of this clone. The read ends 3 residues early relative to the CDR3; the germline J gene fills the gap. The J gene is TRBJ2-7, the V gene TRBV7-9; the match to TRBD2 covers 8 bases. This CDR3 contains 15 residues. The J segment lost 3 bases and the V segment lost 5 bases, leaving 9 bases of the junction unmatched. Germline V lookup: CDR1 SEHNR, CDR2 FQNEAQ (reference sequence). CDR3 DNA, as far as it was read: TGTGCCAGCAGCACCTTCAGCGGGAGAGGCTACGAG. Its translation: CASSTFSGRGYE. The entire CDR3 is CASSTFSGRGYEQYF.

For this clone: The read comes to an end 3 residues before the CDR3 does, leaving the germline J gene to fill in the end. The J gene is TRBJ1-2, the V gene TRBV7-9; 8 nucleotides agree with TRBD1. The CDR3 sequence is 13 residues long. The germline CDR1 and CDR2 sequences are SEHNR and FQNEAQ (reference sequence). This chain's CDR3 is CASSLQGDHDYTF. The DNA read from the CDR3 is TGTGCCAGCAGCCTACAGGGGGACCACGAC.

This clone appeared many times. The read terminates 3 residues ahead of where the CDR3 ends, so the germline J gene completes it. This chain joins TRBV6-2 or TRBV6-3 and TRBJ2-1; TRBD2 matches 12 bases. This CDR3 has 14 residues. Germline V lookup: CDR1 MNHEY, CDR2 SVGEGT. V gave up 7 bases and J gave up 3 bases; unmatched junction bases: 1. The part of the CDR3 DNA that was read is TGTGCCAGCACGGGACTAGCGGGCTACAATGAG. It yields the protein CASTGLAGYNE. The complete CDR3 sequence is CASTGLAGYNEQFF.

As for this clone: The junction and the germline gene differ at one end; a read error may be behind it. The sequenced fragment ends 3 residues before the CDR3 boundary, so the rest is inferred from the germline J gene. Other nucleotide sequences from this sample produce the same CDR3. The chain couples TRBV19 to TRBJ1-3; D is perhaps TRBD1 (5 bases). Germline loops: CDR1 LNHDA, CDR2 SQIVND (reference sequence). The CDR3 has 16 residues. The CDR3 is CASSSPGGNSGNTIYF. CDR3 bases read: TGTGCCAGTAGCTCACCCGGGGGGAACTCTGGAAACACA.

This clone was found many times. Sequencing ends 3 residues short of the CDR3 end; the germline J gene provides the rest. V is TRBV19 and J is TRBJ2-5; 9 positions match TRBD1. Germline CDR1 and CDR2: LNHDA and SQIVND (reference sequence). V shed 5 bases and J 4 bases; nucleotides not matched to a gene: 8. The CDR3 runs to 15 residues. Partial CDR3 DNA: TGTGCCAGTAGTGCGTTGGGACAGGGTGTAGAGACC. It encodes CASSALGQGVET. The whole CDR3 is CASSALGQGVETQYF.

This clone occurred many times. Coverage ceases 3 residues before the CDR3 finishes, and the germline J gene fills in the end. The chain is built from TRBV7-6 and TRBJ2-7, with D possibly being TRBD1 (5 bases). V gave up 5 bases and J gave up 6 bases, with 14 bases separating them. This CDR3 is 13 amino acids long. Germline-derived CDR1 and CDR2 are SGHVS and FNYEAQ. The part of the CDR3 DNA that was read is TGTGCCAGCAGCCCGACAGCTTTCCGCGAG. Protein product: CASSPTAFRE. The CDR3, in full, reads CASSPTAFREQYF.

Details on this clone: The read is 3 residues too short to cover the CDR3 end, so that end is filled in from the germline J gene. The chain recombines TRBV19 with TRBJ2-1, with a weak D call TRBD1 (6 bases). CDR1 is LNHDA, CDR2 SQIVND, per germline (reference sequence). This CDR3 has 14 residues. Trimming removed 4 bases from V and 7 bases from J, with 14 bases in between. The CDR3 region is CASSRSPQGNEQFF. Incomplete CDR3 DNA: TGTGCCAGTAGTAGGAGCCCACAGGGAAATGAG.

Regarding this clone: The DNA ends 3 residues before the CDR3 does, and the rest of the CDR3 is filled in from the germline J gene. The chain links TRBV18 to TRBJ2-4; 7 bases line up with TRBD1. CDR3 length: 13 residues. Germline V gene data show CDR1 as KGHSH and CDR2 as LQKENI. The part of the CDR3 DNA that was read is TGTGCCAGCTCAGCACAGGGGCTGGATGGT. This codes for CASSAQGLDG. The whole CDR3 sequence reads CASSAQGLDGQYF. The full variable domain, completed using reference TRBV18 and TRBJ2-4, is NAGVMQNPRHLVRRRGQEARLRCSPMKGHSHVYWYRQLPEEGLKFMVYLQKENIIDESGMPKERFSAEFPKEGPSILRIQQVVRGDSAAYFCASSAQGLDGQYFGAGTRLSVL.

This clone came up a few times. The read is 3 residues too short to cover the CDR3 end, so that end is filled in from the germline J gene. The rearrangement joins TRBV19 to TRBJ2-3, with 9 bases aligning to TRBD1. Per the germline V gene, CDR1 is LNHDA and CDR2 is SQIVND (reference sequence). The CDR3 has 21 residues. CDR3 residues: CASSIDRRAGTGIMSNQPQYF. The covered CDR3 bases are TGTGCCAGTAGTATAGATCGGCGAGCAGGGACAGGGATTATGAGCAATCAGCCG.

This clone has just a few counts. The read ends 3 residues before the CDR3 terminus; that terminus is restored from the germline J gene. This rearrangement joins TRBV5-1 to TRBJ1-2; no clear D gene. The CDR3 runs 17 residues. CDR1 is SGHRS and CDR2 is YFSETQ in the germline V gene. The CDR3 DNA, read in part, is TGCGCCAGCAGCTTACGACTAGCGGGATCGATAACAGATACC. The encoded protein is CASSLRLAGSITDT. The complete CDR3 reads CASSLRLAGSITDTYTF.

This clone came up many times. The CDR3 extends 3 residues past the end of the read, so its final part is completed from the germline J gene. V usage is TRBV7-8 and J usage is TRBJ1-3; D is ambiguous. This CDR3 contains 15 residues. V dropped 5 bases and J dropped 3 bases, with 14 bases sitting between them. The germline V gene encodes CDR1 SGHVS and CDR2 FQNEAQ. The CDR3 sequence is CASSPLFSFGNTIYF. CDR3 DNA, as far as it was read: TGTGCCAGCAGCCCTCTTTTCAGTTTTGGAAACACC.

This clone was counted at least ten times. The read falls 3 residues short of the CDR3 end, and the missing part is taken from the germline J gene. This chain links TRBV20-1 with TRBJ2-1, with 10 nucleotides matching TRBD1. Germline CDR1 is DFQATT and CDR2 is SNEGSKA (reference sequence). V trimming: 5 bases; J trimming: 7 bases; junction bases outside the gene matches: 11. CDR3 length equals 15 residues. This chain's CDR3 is CSAVTRGQGRNEQFF. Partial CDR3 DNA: TGCAGTGCTGTGACTCGGGGACAGGGGAGGAATGAG.

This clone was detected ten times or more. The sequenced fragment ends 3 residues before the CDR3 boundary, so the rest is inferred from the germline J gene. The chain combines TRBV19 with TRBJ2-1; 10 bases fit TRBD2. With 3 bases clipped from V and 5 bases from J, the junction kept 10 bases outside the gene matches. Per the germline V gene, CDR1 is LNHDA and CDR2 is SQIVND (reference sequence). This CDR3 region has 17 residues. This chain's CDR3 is CASSMVAGGMGDNEQFF. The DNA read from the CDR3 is TGTGCCAGTAGTATGGTAGCGGGAGGAATGGGGGACAATGAG.

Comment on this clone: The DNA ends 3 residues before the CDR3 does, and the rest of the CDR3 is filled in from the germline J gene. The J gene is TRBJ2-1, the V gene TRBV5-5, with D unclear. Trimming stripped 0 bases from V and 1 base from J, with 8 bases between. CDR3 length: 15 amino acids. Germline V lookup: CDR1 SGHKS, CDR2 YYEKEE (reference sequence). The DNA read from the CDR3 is TGTGCCAGCAGCTTGGGACTTTCATCCTACAATGAG. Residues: CASSLGLSSYNE. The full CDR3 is CASSLGLSSYNEQFF.